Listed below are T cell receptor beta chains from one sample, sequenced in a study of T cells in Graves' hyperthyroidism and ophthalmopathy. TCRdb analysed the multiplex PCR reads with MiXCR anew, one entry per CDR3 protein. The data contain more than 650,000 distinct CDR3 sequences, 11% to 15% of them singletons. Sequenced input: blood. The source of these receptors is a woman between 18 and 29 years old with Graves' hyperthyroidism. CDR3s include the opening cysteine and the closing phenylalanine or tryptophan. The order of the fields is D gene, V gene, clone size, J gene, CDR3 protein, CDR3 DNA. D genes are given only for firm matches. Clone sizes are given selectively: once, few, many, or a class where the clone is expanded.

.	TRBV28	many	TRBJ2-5	CASSVASAGTQYF	TGTGCCAGCAGTGTGGCCTCGGCGGGGACCCAGTACTTC
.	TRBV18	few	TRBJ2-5	CASSPFRDTEGAQYF	TGTGCCAGCTCACCCTTCCGGGACACCGAAGGGGCCCAGTACTTC
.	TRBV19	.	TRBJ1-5	CASVRTSGNQPQHF	TGTGCCAGTGTGAGGACTTCGGGCAATCAGCCCCAGCATTTT
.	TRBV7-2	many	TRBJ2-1	CASSLRSYNEQFF	TGTGCCAGCAGCTTACGCTCCTACAATGAGCAGTTCTTC
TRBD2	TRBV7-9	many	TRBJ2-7	CASSPPSGRGKTWAYEQYF	TGTGCCAGCAGCCCACCTAGCGGGAGGGGGAAGACTTGGGCCTACGAGCAGTACTTC
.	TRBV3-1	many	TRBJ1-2	CASSPHNRGGGYTF	TGTGCCAGCAGCCCCCACAATAGGGGCGGTGGCTACACCTTC
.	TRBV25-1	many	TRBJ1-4	CASSLSGTNEKLFF	TGTGCCAGCAGTCTGTCGGGGACTAATGAAAAACTGTTTTTT
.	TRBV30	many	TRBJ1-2	CAWSALPQAGDGYTF	TGTGCCTGGAGTGCCCTTCCACAGGCAGGAGATGGCTACACCTTC
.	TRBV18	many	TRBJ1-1	CASSPQPGARTEAFF	TGTGCCAGCTCACCACAGCCGGGGGCGAGAACTGAAGCTTTCTTT
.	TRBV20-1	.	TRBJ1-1	CSARALELGRLNTEAFF	TGCAGTGCTAGAGCTTTGGAGTTGGGCAGGCTGAACACTGAAGCTTTCTTT
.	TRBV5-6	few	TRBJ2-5	CASSLDRVAETQYF	TGTGCCAGCAGCTTGGACAGGGTCGCGGAGACCCAGTACTTC
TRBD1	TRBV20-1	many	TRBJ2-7	CSARGTGESSYEQYF	TGCAGTGCTAGGGGAACAGGGGAGAGCTCCTACGAGCAGTACTTC
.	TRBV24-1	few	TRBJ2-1	CATSGRGSSYNEQFF	TGTGCCACCAGTGGCCGGGGGAGCTCCTACAATGAGCAGTTCTTC
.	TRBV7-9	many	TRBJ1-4	CASSGTESRWEKLFF	TGTGCCAGCAGCGGCACAGAGAGCCGATGGGAAAAACTGTTTTTT
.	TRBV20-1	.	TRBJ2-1	CSARDGGGNPYNEQFF	TGCAGTGCTAGAGATGGGGGCGGGAACCCCTACAATGAGCAGTTCTTC
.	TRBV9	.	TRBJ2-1	CASSVGVLEGYNEQFF	TGTGCCAGCAGCGTAGGGGTCTTGGAAGGCTACAATGAGCAGTTCTTC
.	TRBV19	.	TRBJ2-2	CASSPRGGLTGELFF	TGTGCCAGTAGTCCCCGCGGCGGGTTGACCGGGGAGCTGTTTTTT
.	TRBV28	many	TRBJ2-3	CASRPHLDTQYF	TGTGCCAGCAGGCCGCATTTAGATACGCAGTATTTT
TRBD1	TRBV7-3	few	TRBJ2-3	CASSTEDRGIGTDAQYF	TGTGCCAGCAGTACCGAGGACAGGGGTATAGGCACAGATGCGCAGTATTTT
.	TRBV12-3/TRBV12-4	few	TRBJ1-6	CASSFGLDGSPLHF	TGTGCCAGCAGTTTTGGCCTCGATGGATCACCCCTCCACTTT
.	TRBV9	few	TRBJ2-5	CASSAPRETQYF	TGTGCCAGCAGCGCCCCCCGGGAGACCCAGTACTTC
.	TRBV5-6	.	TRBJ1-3	CASSFRGPSGNTIYF	TGTGCCAGCAGCTTTAGGGGACCCTCTGGAAACACCATATATTTT
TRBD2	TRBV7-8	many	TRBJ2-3	CASSPDSGIAGGDTQYF	TGTGCCAGCAGCCCAGATTCGGGGATAGCGGGAGGGGATACGCAGTATTTT
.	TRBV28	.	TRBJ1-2	CASSSQVSGYTF	TGTGCCAGCAGCTCGCAAGTATCTGGCTACACCTTC
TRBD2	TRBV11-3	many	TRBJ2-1	CASSSAGVHRSYNEQFF	TGTGCCAGCAGTTCAGCGGGAGTTCACCGAAGCTACAATGAGCAGTTCTTC
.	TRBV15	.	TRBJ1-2	CATSNPGYLPNYGYTF	TGTGCCACCAGCAACCCAGGGTACCTCCCTAACTATGGCTACACCTTC
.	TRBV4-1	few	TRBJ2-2	CASSQDQKGRLGTMFF	TGCGCCAGCAGCCAAGATCAGAAGGGGCGCCTGGGGACGATGTTTTTT
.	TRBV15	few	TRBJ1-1	CATSIMRQASEAFF	TGTGCCACCAGCATCATGAGACAGGCTTCTGAAGCTTTCTTT
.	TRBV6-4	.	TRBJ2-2	CASSEQPGPGELFF	TGTGCCAGCAGTGAGCAGCCGGGACCCGGGGAGCTGTTTTTT